The following is a TCR beta chain sequence with its context. Its target is unknown. TCRdb's table, derived via immunoSEQ multiplex PCR, lists solely in-frame clones and lacks some. The sample carries around 30,000 clones, around 85% recorded once. This sample is drawn from a study of monozygotic twins with cystic fibrosis. Turning to the study itself: Three micrograms of fragmented DNA underwent about 14 PCR cycles for library preparation.

Study findings and constraints: Shared CDR3 numbers were not associated with age, concordance or severity.

The specimen was blood. This sequence originates from a girl under 10 years old with cystic fibrosis.

The CDR3 nucleotides read TGTGCCAGTAGTCCGGGGACGGGGACCTACGAGCAGTACTTC. Translating gives CASSPGTGTYEQYF. The genes are TRBV19 and TRBJ2-7; either TRBD1 or TRBD2 may supply D (5 bases each). The CDR3 is 14 residues long. V lost 5 bases, J lost 2 bases, and 13 bases lay in between. Germline V gene data show CDR1 as LNHDA and CDR2 as SQIVND (reference sequence).